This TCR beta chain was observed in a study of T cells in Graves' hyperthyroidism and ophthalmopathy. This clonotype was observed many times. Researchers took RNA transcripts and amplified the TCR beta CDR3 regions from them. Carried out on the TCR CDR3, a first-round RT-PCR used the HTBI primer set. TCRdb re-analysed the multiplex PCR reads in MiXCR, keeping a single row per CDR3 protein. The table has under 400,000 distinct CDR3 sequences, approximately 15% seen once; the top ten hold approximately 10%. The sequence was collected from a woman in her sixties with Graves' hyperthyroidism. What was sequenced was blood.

CDR3 bases: TGTGCCAGCAGCTTAGAGGCAGGAGTCACTGAAGCTTTCTTT. This translates into CASSLEAGVTEAFF. V gene TRBV7-9 combines with J gene TRBJ1-1; no firm D call. Germline V gene lookup returns CDR1 SEHNR and CDR2 FQNEAQ (reference sequence). This CDR3 region has 14 residues. Trimming took off 1 base at V and 4 bases at J, with 10 bases between the two ends. Together with reference TRBV7-9 and TRBJ1-1, the CDR3 gives the full variable domain: DTGVSQNPRHKITKRGQNVTFRCDPISEHNRLYWYRQTLGQGPEFLTYFQNEAQLEKSRLLSDRFSAERPKGSFSTLEIQRTEQGDSAMYLCASSLEAGVTEAFFGQGTRLTVV.